This is a list of T cell receptor beta chains from one sample in a study of cytomegalovirus exposure and HLA in healthy donors. Generated by immunoSEQ multiplex PCR, the TCRdb table keeps only in-frame clones and is missing some. The profile shows 250,000 or so clones, approximately 81% of them singletons. The sample comprised PBMCs. These receptors originate from a human donor in good health. The CDR3 runs from the conserved cysteine through the conserved F or W. D genes are given only for firm matches. The size field is filled for only some rows; it gives once, few, many or a size class.

.	TRBD1	TRBJ2-3	TRBV15	CATSSGTDFTDTQYF	TGTGCCACCAGCAGTGGGACAGACTTCACAGATACGCAGTATTTT
.	.	TRBJ2-7	TRBV6-5	CASSYSKSALSYEQYF	TGTGCCAGCAGTTACTCGAAAAGCGCCCTCTCCTACGAGCAGTACTTC
.	TRBD1	TRBJ2-5	TRBV5-8	CASSWDRARGETQYF	TGTGCCAGCAGTTGGGACAGGGCGCGGGGGGAGACCCAGTACTTC
.	TRBD2	TRBJ2-1	TRBV7-7	CASSLPTSGSGVEQFF	TGTGCTAGCAGCTTACCGACTAGCGGGAGTGGGGTTGAGCAGTTCTTC
.	TRBD2	TRBJ2-6	TRBV7-8	CASRGESSGANVLTF	TGTGCCAGCCGGGGGGAATCCTCTGGGGCCAACGTCCTGACTTTC
.	TRBD1	TRBJ1-2	TRBV6-5	CASNADRGGGYTF	TGTGCCAGCAATGCTGACAGGGGAGGTGGCTACACCTTC
few	TRBD2	TRBJ2-5	TRBV5-1	CASSLRILAGGQETQYF	TGCGCCAGCAGTCTCCGTATCTTAGCGGGAGGGCAGGAGACCCAGTACTTC
.	.	TRBJ2-5	TRBV7-8	CASSISRETQYF	TGTGCCAGCAGCATTAGTAGAGAGACCCAGTACTTC
once	.	TRBJ2-1	TRBV5-1	CASRLNSGTYNEQFF	TGCGCCAGCAGATTGAATAGCGGAACCTACAATGAGCAGTTCTTC
.	.	TRBJ1-5	TRBV27	CASGRQGRNQPQHF	TGTGCCAGCGGTCGCCAGGGCCGAAATCAGCCCCAGCATTTT
.	.	TRBJ2-5	TRBV25-1	CASKGGNQETQYF	TGTGCCAGCAAGGGGGGGAATCAAGAGACCCAGTACTTC
.	TRBD1	TRBJ1-1	TRBV6-5	CASSYSGTANTEAFF	TGTGCCAGCAGTTACTCCGGGACAGCTAACACTGAAGCTTTCTTT
.	.	TRBJ2-1	TRBV7-9	CSSSLMTGSGEQFF	TGTTCCAGCAGCTTGATGACAGGATCAGGTGAGCAGTTCTTC
.	.	TRBJ1-5	TRBV19	CASSRGNSNQPQHF	TGTGCCAGTTCCAGGGGAAATAGCAATCAGCCCCAGCATTTT
.	.	TRBJ2-5	TRBV2	CASSGTGKTQYF	TGTGCCAGCAGTGGGACCGGGAAGACCCAGTACTTC